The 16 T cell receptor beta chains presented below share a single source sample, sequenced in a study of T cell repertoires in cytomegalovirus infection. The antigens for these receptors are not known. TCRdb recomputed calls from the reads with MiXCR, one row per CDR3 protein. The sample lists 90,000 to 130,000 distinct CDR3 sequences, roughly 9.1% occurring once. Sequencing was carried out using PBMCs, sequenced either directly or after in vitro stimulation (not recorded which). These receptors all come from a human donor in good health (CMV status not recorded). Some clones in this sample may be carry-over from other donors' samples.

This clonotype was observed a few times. The CDR3 reads CSAIHGTGFRDYGYTF. The CDR3 nucleotides read TGCAGTGCTATTCACGGGACAGGGTTTAGGGACTATGGCTACACCTTC. This chain links TRBV20-1 with TRBJ1-2; 9 bases are shared with TRBD1. Trimming removed 4 bases from V and 3 bases from J; junction bases left unmatched: 12. Germline V lookup: CDR1 DFQATT, CDR2 SNEGSKA (reference sequence). CDR3 length: 16 amino acids.

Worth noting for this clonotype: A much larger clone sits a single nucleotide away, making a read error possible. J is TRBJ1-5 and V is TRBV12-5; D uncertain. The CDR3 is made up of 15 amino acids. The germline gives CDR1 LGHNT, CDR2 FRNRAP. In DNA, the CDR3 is TGTGGTAGTGGTTTGACGGTCGGGAGTATTCAGCCCCAGCATTTT. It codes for CGSGLTVGSIQPQHF.

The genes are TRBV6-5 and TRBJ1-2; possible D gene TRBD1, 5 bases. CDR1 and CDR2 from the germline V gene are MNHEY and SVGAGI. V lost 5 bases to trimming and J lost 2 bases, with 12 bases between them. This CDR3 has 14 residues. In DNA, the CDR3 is TGTGCCAGCAGTGAGATGGGGCCCAACTATGGCTACACCTTC. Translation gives CASSEMGPNYGYTF.

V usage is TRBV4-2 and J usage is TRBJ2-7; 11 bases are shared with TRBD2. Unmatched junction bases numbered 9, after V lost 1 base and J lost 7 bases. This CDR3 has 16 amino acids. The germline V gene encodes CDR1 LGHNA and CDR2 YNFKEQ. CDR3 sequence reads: CASSQGELAGVAEQYF. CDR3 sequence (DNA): TGTGCCAGCAGCCAAGGCGAACTAGCGGGAGTGGCAGAGCAGTACTTC.

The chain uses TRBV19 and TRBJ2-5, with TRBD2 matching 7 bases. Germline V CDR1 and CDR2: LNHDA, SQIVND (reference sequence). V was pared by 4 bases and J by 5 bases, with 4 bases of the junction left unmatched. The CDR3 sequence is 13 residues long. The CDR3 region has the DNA TGTGCCAGTAGTACCCGGGAGGAGGAGACCCAGTACTTC. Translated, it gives CASSTREEETQYF.

The CDR3 is CAWSGSSGNTIYF. The CDR3 bases are TGTGCCTGGTCAGGAAGCTCTGGAAACACCATATATTTT. The chain is built from TRBV30 and TRBJ1-3; D not certain. Trimming removed 5 bases at V and 0 bases at J, with 8 bases between. The CDR3 covers 13 residues. Germline V gene sequence: CDR1 GTSNPN, CDR2 SVGIG (reference sequence). Supplemented by reference TRBV30 and TRBJ1-3, the full variable domain reads SQTIHQWPATLVQPVGSPLSLECTVEGTSNPNLYWYRQAAGRGLQLLFYSVGIGQISSEVPQNLSASRPQDRQFILSSKKLLLSDSGFYLCAWSGSSGNTIYFGEGSWLTVV.

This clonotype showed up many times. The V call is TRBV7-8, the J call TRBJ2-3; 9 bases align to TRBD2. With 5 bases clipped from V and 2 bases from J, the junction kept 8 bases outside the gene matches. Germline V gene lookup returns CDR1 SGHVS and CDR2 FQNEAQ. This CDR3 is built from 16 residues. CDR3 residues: CASSTGLATNTDTQYF. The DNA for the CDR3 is TGTGCCAGCAGCACCGGACTAGCGACGAACACAGATACGCAGTATTTT. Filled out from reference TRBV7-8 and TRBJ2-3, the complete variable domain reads GAGVSQSPRYKVAKRGQDVALRCDPISGHVSLFWYQQALGQGPEFLTYFQNEAQLDKSGLPSDRFFAERPEGSVSTLKIQRTQQEDSAVYLCASSTGLATNTDTQYFGPGTRLTVL.

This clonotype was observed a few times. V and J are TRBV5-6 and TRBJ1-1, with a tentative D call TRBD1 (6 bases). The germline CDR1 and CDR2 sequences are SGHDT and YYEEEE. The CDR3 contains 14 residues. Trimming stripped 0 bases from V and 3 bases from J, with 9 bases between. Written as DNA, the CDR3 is TGTGCCAGCAGCTTGGACTACAGGGACACTGAAGCTTTCTTT. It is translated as CASSLDYRDTEAFF.

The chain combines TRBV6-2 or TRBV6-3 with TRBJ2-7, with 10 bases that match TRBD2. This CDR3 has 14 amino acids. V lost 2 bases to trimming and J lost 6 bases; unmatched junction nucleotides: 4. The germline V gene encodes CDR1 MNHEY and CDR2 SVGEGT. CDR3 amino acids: CASSYQREGPEQYV. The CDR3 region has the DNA TGTGCCAGCAGTTACCAGCGGGAGGGCCCCGAGCAGTACGTC.

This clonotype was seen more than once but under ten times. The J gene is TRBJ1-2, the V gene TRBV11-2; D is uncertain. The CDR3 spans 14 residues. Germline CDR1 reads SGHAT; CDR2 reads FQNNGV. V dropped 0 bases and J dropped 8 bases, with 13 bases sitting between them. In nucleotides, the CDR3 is TGTGCCAGCAGCTTAGATCCCGGGTTGAGCGGCTACACCTTC. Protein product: CASSLDPGLSGYTF.

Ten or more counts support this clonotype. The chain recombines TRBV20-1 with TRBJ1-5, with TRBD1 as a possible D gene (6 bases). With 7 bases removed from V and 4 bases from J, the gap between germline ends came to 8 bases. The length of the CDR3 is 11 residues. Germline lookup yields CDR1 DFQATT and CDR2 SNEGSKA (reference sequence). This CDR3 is CSVQGNQPQHF. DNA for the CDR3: TGCAGTGTCCAGGGGAATCAGCCCCAGCATTTT.

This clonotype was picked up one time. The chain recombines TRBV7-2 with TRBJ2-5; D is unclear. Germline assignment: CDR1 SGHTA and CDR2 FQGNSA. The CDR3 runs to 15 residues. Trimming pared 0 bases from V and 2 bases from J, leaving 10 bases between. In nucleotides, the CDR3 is TGTGCCAGCAGCTTAGCGTACGGATCTCAAGAGACCCAGTACTTC. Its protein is CASSLAYGSQETQYF.

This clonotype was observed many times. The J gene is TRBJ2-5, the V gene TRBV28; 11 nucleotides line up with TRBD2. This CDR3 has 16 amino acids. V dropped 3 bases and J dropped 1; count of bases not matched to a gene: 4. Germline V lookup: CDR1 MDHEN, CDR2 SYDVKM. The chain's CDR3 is CASSLTGTSGQETQYF. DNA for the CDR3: TGTGCCAGCAGTTTGACCGGGACTAGCGGCCAAGAGACCCAGTACTTC.

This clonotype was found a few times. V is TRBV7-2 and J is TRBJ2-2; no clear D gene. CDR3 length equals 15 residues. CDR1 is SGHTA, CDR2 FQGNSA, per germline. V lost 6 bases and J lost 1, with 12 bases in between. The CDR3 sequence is CASRPGSGNTGELFF. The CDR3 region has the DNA TGTGCCAGCAGGCCAGGCTCCGGGAACACCGGGGAGCTGTTTTTT. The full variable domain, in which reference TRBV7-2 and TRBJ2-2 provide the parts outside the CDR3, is GAGVSQSPSNKVTEKGKDVELRCDPISGHTALYWYRQSLGQGLEFLIYFQGNSAPDKSGLPSDRFSAERTGGSVSTLTIQRTQQEDSAVYLCASRPGSGNTGELFFGEGSRLTVL.

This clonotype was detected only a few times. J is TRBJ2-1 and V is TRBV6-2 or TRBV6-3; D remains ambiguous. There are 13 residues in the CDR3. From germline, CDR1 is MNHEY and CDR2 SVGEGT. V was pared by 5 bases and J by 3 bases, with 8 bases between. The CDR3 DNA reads TGTGCCAGCAGTCAACTCCGCTACAATGAGCAGTTCTTC. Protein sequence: CASSQLRYNEQFF.

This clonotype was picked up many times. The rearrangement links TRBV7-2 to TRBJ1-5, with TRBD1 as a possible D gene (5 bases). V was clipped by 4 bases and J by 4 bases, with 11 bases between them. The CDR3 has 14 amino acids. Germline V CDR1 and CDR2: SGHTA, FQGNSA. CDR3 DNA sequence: TGTGCCAGCAGCTATAGGGACGAGAATCAGCCCCAGCATTTT. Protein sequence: CASSYRDENQPQHF.